The present entry profiles one T cell receptor (beta chain) with its context. The antigen is unknown. This specimen comes from a study of cytomegalovirus exposure and HLA in healthy donors. Study information: The study's early data release held about 85 million unique TCRs from HLA-typed donors. Findings and limits, study-wide: Links to common viral pathogens appeared, in a later analysis, for several of the most significant clusters. A cluster of highly shared sequence variants was likely a sequencing artifact. In a later analysis, TCR beta V- and J-gene trimming was associated with a missense DCLRE1C variant.

Germline CDR1 and CDR2: MGHRA and YSYEKL. V was clipped by 0 bases and J by 3 bases; unmatched bases: 8. This CDR3 comprises 17 residues. The PCR was carried out with 60 Vbeta primers and 13 Jbeta primers. Generated by immunoSEQ multiplex PCR, the TCRdb table keeps only in-frame clones and is missing some. The data contain about 160,000 clones, approximately 80% of them singletons. This clonotype was sampled from a woman aged 18-29 years in good health and CMV-seronegative. This chain links TRBV4-1 with TRBJ2-3; 8 bases match TRBD2. The sequenced sample was PBMCs. CDR3 region: CASSQDSGGGGTDTQYF. CDR3 coding DNA: TGCGCCAGCAGCCAAGATTCGGGGGGGGGCGGGACAGATACGCAGTATTTT.